This TCR beta chain was sequenced during a study of response to subunit inactivated influenza vaccine. Study results and limitations: The authors put forward the suggestion that each seasonal influenza vaccination may bring in only a limited number of new T cells.

Germline CDR1 is SGHVS and CDR2 is FQNEAQ. This CDR3 is built from 14 residues. Trimming removed 4 bases at V and 5 bases at J, with 14 bases between. TCRdb itself ran the RT-PCR reads through MiXCR, one entry per CDR3 protein. The data show hundreds of thousands of distinct CDR3 sequences, around 16% seen once. This clonotype has only a few counts. Its antigen is still unknown. Source: PBMCs from blood, taken approximately 12 days after vaccination. The sequence came from a man in his fifties or sixties who received an inactivated influenza vaccine. The chain combines TRBV7-8 with TRBJ1-1; possibly TRBD1 for D (6 bases). CDR3 amino acids: CASSSYRDATEAFF. For the CDR3, the DNA is TGTGCCAGCAGCTCGTACAGGGACGCGACTGAAGCTTTCTTT.